The sequence of this TCR beta chain was determined in a study of shared clonotypes between healthy human individuals. The test was conducted at deep level. Per the authors' pipeline: Junction-only sequences without quality scores came from ImmunoSEQ, so filtering differed. Clones were sequenced by immunoSEQ multiplex PCR, and TCRdb holds only the in-frame ones, with some missing. V and J calls and clone size come straight from that table; D and trimming were deduced from the DNA. The table has some 2,000,000 clones, 90% to 95% seen once. A remark on this clone: Its antigen is not identified.

Study-wide results and limits: Relative to their counterparts shared across all four donors, non-shared clonotypes exhibited diminished generation probabilities.

From germline, CDR1 is MNHEY and CDR2 SVGAGI. The CDR3 is 11 amino acids. The V end lost 0 bases, the J end lost 9 bases, and 3 bases lay between the germline ends. This TCR derives from a man younger than 35 in good health. The V and J genes are TRBV6-5 and TRBJ1-5, with no clear D. Source material: naive CD4+ T cells sorted from blood. Subset in this sample: CD45RA+ positively selected. The DNA of the CDR3 is TGTGCCAGCAGTTACTCCTCGCCCCAGCATTTT. Translated: CASSYSSPQHF.